The rows below give T cell receptor beta chains drawn from one sample of a study of CD8+ T cells in alopecia areata. The assay was immunoSEQ multiplex PCR, and TCRdb's table has in-frame clones only and misses some. The sample lists about 110,000 clones, about 60% seen once, with 12% in the top ten. The source was CD8+ T cells sorted from blood, collected at week 24, from a patient treated with tofacitinib. The receptors originated from a human donor with alopecia areata. Each CDR3 is given without its conserved first and last residue. Each record gives: V gene, J gene, CDR3 protein.

TRBV11-2	TRBJ2-5	ASEGRVVETQY
TRBV4-1	TRBJ1-6	ASSQGQDNSPLH
TRBV7-9	TRBJ2-7	ASSLVTGFYEQY
TRBV29-1	TRBJ1-4	SVVAENEKLF
TRBV11-2	TRBJ1-4	ASSTRDRVGEKLF
TRBV27	TRBJ2-4	ASSLGQGAILQY
TRBV9	TRBJ2-2	ASSPRRDAVGELF
TRBV29-1	TRBJ1-1	SVEGGQGAVNTEAF
TRBV13	TRBJ2-7	ASSLAGGLAGPSYEQY
TRBV6-1	TRBJ1-6	ASSEQENSPLH
TRBV9	TRBJ2-7	ASSVGGGRREQY
TRBV18	TRBJ2-5	ASSRLRGAYQETQY
TRBV2	TRBJ1-2	ATFPDRGPGYT
TRBV27	TRBJ2-5	ASSTGGSQETQY
TRBV6-5	TRBJ2-3	ASSSRSDTQY
TRBV29-1	TRBJ2-2	SVEGQGNTGELF
TRBV29-1	TRBJ2-1	RVSGGASDEQF
TRBV29-1	TRBJ2-7	SVVADYEQY
TRBV14	TRBJ2-6	ASSQGLGSGANVLT
TRBV7-2	TRBJ2-5	ASSLWPLAGETQY